Each of the 22 T cell receptor beta chains below was sequenced from the same sample in a study of T cell responses to AZD1222 COVID-19 vaccine. Generated by immunoSEQ multiplex PCR, the TCRdb table keeps only in-frame clones and is missing some. Seen here are 150,000 to 180,000 clones, about nine tenths observed once, and the top ten hold approximately 19%. The sequenced sample was peripheral blood, obtained on day 0 of AZD1222 vaccination. The receptor set was obtained from an adult in good health.

CDR3 DNA sequence: TGTGCCAGCAGCCAATTCGGGGGCAGGGGGACTGGACTCACTGAAGCTTTCTTT. This sequence encodes CASSQFGGRGTGLTEAFF. The gene calls are TRBV3-1 (or the pseudogene TRBV3-2) and TRBJ1-1; TRBD1 matches 7 bases. V shed 2 bases and J 4 bases; nucleotides not matched to a gene: 16. The germline gives CDR1 LGHDT, CDR2 YNNKEL (reference sequence). The length of the CDR3 is 18 residues.

This sequence joins TRBV5-1 and TRBJ1-1; D gene unclear. V lost 4 bases, J lost 6 bases, and 13 bases lay in between. This CDR3 comprises 13 residues. In germline, CDR1 is SGHRS, CDR2 YFSETQ. The CDR3 loop reads CASSPPAGSEAFF. In DNA, the CDR3 is TGCGCCAGCAGCCCCCCCGCGGGCTCTGAAGCTTTCTTT.

V is TRBV28 and J is TRBJ2-2; D not resolved. This CDR3 has 12 residues. Trimming shortened V by 3 bases and J by 6 bases, and 5 bases separated the two germline ends. CDR1 and CDR2 (germline): MDHEN, SYDVKM. Written as DNA, the CDR3 is TGTGCCAGCAGTTTGGTTGCCGGGGAGCTGTTTTTT. Amino acids: CASSLVAGELFF.

This clone has only a few counts. The chain links TRBV7-3 to TRBJ2-7; 7 positions match TRBD2. The germline CDR1 and CDR2 sequences are SGHTA and FQGTGA. V shed 5 bases and J 6 bases; nucleotides not matched to a gene: 10. CDR3 length: 14 amino acids. The chain's CDR3 is CASSIGTTISEQYF. Written as DNA, the CDR3 is TGTGCCAGCAGCATCGGGACTACCATAAGCGAGCAGTACTTC.

V usage is TRBV7-2 and J usage is TRBJ2-5; possibly TRBD2 for D (6 bases). The CDR3 contains 15 residues. CDR1 is SGHTA and CDR2 is FQGNSA in the germline V gene. Between the trimmed V and J ends, which lost 4 bases and 2 bases, there was a span of 14 bases. The CDR3 spells CASSSSGLIQETQYF. In nucleotides, the CDR3 is TGTGCCAGCAGCTCATCCGGACTAATTCAAGAGACCCAGTACTTC.

V gene TRBV27 combines with J gene TRBJ2-7; D is perhaps TRBD2 (5 bases). Trimming took 5 bases from V and 0 from J, leaving 11 bases between them. In germline, CDR1 is MNHEY, CDR2 SMNVEV (reference sequence). This CDR3 has 14 amino acids. DNA for the CDR3: TGTGCCAGCAGTCCACCGGGGAGCTCCTACGAGCAGTACTTC. This translates into CASSPPGSSYEQYF.

The chain uses TRBV7-3 and TRBJ2-2; 11 nucleotides line up with TRBD1. J gave up 6 bases and V 9 bases, and 6 bases lay outside the gene matches. The CDR3 sequence is 14 residues long. CDR1 and CDR2 from the germline V gene are SGHTA and FQGTGA. The CDR3 sequence is CASSGTGGSGELFF. The CDR3 DNA reads TGTGCCAGTTCCGGGACAGGGGGTTCCGGGGAGCTGTTTTTT.

The chain employs TRBV6-5 and TRBJ2-7, with D perhaps matching TRBD1 (5 bases). The CDR3 is 14 residues long. Trimming removed 2 bases from V and 2 bases from J, with 10 bases in between. Germline CDR1 reads MNHEY; CDR2 reads SVGAGI. CDR3 coding DNA: TGTGCCAGCAGTTACCTGACAGAGACCTACGAGCAGTACTTC. Translating it yields CASSYLTETYEQYF.

V usage is TRBV7-2 and J usage is TRBJ1-2; no reliable D call. Germline-derived CDR1 and CDR2 are SGHTA and FQGNSA. V lost 4 bases to trimming and J lost 2 bases, with 17 bases between them. CDR3 length: 16 residues. Here the CDR3 DNA reads TGTGCCAGCAGCTCTTCTACGGGAGGTGCGAACTATGGCTACACCTTC. As protein: CASSSSTGGANYGYTF.

The rearrangement links TRBV6-5 to TRBJ1-3, with 9 bases matching TRBD1. The CDR3 extends over 14 amino acids. Per germline, CDR1 MNHEY and CDR2 SVGAGI. V shed 6 bases, J shed 4 bases, and the junction held 4 bases outside the gene matches. The CDR3 protein is CASSLGTGGNTIYF. The CDR3 DNA follows: TGTGCCAGCAGCCTCGGGACAGGGGGAAACACCATATATTTT.

The chain is built from TRBV6-2 or TRBV6-3 and TRBJ1-1; TRBD1 matches at 9 bases. Unmatched junction bases numbered 6, after V lost 5 bases and J lost 2 bases. This CDR3 is built from 15 residues. Germline assignment: CDR1 MNHEY and CDR2 SVGEGT. The CDR3 nucleotides are TGTGCCAGCAGTCCGACGGGACAGGGTAACACTGAAGCTTTCTTT. It translates to CASSPTGQGNTEAFF.

The chain employs TRBV5-4 and TRBJ1-2; TRBD1 matches at 9 bases. The length of the CDR3 is 14 residues. Germline assignment: CDR1 SGHNT and CDR2 YYREEE (reference sequence). Trimming took 4 bases from V and 7 from J; bases not matched to a gene: 8. DNA for the CDR3: TGTGCCAGCAGCGCGGTACAGGGGGCGCCTGGCTACACCTTC. It encodes CASSAVQGAPGYTF.

In DNA form, the CDR3 reads TGTGCCAGCAGGACTAGCGGGGGGTACGAGCAGTACTTC. Translating it yields CASRTSGGYEQYF. The genes are TRBV6-5 and TRBJ2-7; the match to TRBD2 covers 13 bases. There are 13 residues in the CDR3. With V trimmed by 6 bases and J by 4 bases, 0 bases remained unmatched. Germline V CDR1 and CDR2: MNHEY, SVGAGI.

This clone was counted a single time. V usage is TRBV19 and J usage is TRBJ1-3; D unclear. Germline CDR1 is LNHDA and CDR2 is SQIVND (reference sequence). The germline V and J ends were trimmed by 3 bases and 4 bases, with 16 bases remaining between them. The CDR3 is 16 residues long. The chain's CDR3 is CASSIGNNGIGNTIYF. The CDR3 DNA reads as TGTGCCAGTAGTATCGGCAACAACGGGATCGGAAACACCATATATTTT.

The chain is built from TRBV6-5 and TRBJ2-5, with no clear D. The germline V gene has CDR1 MNHEY and CDR2 SVGAGI. Trimming stripped 0 bases from V and 4 bases from J, with 9 bases between. This CDR3 contains 14 residues. The CDR3 nucleotides read TGTGCCAGCAGTTACTCGGCGCCCCCAGAGACCCAGTACTTC. It translates to CASSYSAPPETQYF.

The J gene is TRBJ1-3, the V gene TRBV7-6; D gene unclear. Deletions cut 3 bases from V and 0 bases from J, with 6 bases between. CDR1 is SGHVS and CDR2 is FNYEAQ in the germline V gene. This CDR3 has 14 amino acids. The CDR3 sequence is CASSFSLSGNTIYF. The CDR3, as DNA: TGTGCCAGCAGCTTTTCTCTCTCTGGAAACACCATATATTTT.

The gene calls are TRBV7-9 and TRBJ1-5; D ambiguous. This CDR3 contains 12 residues. V shed 5 bases and J shed 6 bases, with 8 bases lying between them. Germline V gene lookup returns CDR1 SEHNR and CDR2 FQNEAQ (reference sequence). CDR3 residues: CASSPEVQPQHF. For the CDR3, the DNA is TGTGCCAGCAGCCCGGAGGTTCAGCCCCAGCATTTT.

J is TRBJ2-5 and V is TRBV3-1 (or the pseudogene TRBV3-2); TRBD1 matches at 11 bases. The germline V gene encodes CDR1 LGHDT and CDR2 YNNKEL (reference sequence). The junction had 9 bases not matched to a gene; V was cut back by 4 bases and J by 5 bases. The CDR3 is 16 amino acids. The CDR3 here is CASSRIWDRGKETQYF. Here the CDR3 DNA reads TGTGCCAGCAGCCGTATCTGGGACAGGGGGAAGGAGACCCAGTACTTC.

This chain joins TRBV9 and TRBJ2-1; 8 bases agree with TRBD1. V lost 1 base to trimming and J lost 9 bases; unmatched junction nucleotides: 6. Looked up from germline, CDR1 is SGDLS and CDR2 is YYNGEE. This CDR3 is built from 14 residues. CDR3 bases: TGTGCCAGCAGCGTACTAGGACAGGGTCTTGAGCAGTTCTTC. Translated: CASSVLGQGLEQFF.

V is TRBV2 and J is TRBJ1-2; tentatively, D is TRBD1 (6 bases). CDR1 SNHLY and CDR2 FYNNEI come from the germline V gene. This CDR3 is built from 12 residues. The V end was cut by 2 bases, the J end by 10 bases, with 11 bases between. The CDR3 region has the DNA TGTGCCAGCAGTGAATTGAGGGGGGACTACACCTTC. Its protein is CASSELRGDYTF.

The chain couples TRBV5-4 to TRBJ1-4; 11 nucleotides agree with TRBD1. The CDR3 contains 14 residues. V dropped 10 bases and J dropped 3; count of bases not matched to a gene: 5. The germline CDR1 and CDR2 sequences are SGHNT and YYREEE (reference sequence). The CDR3 here is CALGQGAANEKLFF. The CDR3 coding sequence is TGTGCCCTCGGACAGGGGGCGGCTAATGAAAAACTGTTTTTT.

This chain uses TRBV11-3 with TRBJ1-1; 7 bases match TRBD1. This CDR3 is 16 amino acids long. V was pared by 5 bases and J by 1 base, with 10 bases of the junction left unmatched. Looked up from germline, CDR1 is SGHNT and CDR2 is YENEEA. The CDR3 DNA sequence: TGTGCCAGCAGCCCCACCGGGGACAGAGAGAACACTGAAGCTTTCTTT. Its protein product is CASSPTGDRENTEAFF. Drawing the rest from reference TRBV11-3 and TRBJ1-1, the complete variable domain is EAGVVQSPRYKIIEKKQPVAFWCNPISGHNTLYWYLQNLGQGPELLIRYENEEAVDDSQLPKDRFSAERLKGVDSTLKIQPAELGDSAVYLCASSPTGDRENTEAFFGQGTRLTVV.